These 10 T cell receptor beta chains originate from one sample sequenced in a study of blood T cells in healthy people across ages. It was with a sample-barcoded 5' primer and a J-beta primer mix that a second PCR of roughly 7 to 12 cycles was run. TCRdb processed the 5' RACE reads anew with MiXCR; each CDR3 protein has one entry. The table has about 800,000 distinct CDR3 sequences, 20% to 25% seen once. The same specimen was also included in a second study, on T cells of mothers and their children.

The source material was blood. The source of these receptors is a boy aged 5-17 years in good health.

The chain couples TRBV18 to TRBJ2-7, with D possibly being TRBD1 or TRBD2 (5 bases each). Judging by the DNA end, TRBJ2-5 fits better; the J call may be wrong. The CDR3 has 16 amino acids. Germline CDR1 reads KGHSH; CDR2 reads LQKENI. The CDR3 loop reads CASSLLGAKIQETQYF. Written as DNA, the CDR3 is TGTGCCAGCTCACTCCTCGGGGCGAAAATCCAAGAGACCCAGTACTTC.

This clonotype occurred a few times. As DNA, the CDR3 is TGTGCCAGCAGCTTAGCGCCCCGGGCACGCTGGGGGACCCAGTACTTC. Its translation is CASSLAPRARWGTQYF. The V and J genes are TRBV7-2 and TRBJ2-5; D not resolved. CDR3 length: 16 amino acids. The germline CDR1 and CDR2 sequences are SGHTA and FQGNSA. Trimming took 0 bases from V and 7 from J, leaving 18 bases between them.

The CDR3 loop is CASSRGQYYGYTF. The DNA of the CDR3 is TGTGCCAGCAGCCGGGGACAGTACTATGGCTACACCTTC. This sequence joins TRBV3-1 and TRBJ1-2, with 7 bases aligning to TRBD1. Germline values: CDR1 LGHDT, CDR2 YNNKEL (reference sequence). This CDR3 is 13 amino acids long. With V trimmed by 4 bases and J by 3 bases, 2 bases remained unmatched.

This clonotype was detected only a few times. The chain uses TRBV18 and TRBJ1-1; no definite D call. The CDR3 loop spans 14 amino acids. Deletions cut 4 bases from V and 4 bases from J, with 13 bases between. Germline V gene data show CDR1 as KGHSH and CDR2 as LQKENI. Here the CDR3 DNA reads TGTGCCAGCTCACAAGGAGTGGTCGGCACTGAAGCTTTCTTT. It specifies CASSQGVVGTEAFF. Complete variable domain (other parts from reference TRBV18 and TRBJ1-1): NAGVMQNPRHLVRRRGQEARLRCSPMKGHSHVYWYRQLPEEGLKFMVYLQKENIIDESGMPKERFSAEFPKEGPSILRIQQVVRGDSAAYFCASSQGVVGTEAFFGQGTRLTVV.

V gene TRBV5-6 combines with J gene TRBJ2-5, with D maybe TRBD1 (5 bases). The V end was cut by 4 bases, the J end by 2 bases, with 9 bases between. Per the germline V gene, CDR1 is SGHDT and CDR2 is YYEEEE. The CDR3 extends over 13 amino acids. The CDR3: CASSHRQQETQYF. The CDR3 DNA follows: TGTGCCAGCAGCCATCGACAGCAAGAGACCCAGTACTTC.

The chain recombines TRBV7-2 with TRBJ1-4; the match to TRBD1 covers 10 bases. The CDR3 loop spans 16 amino acids. The junction had 6 bases not matched to a gene; V was cut back by 1 base and J by 7 bases. Germline CDR1 reads SGHTA; CDR2 reads FQGNSA. CDR3 nucleotide sequence: TGTGCCAGCAGCTTAGAAGGGACAGGGGTTAGTGAAAAACTGTTTTTT. Translation gives CASSLEGTGVSEKLFF.

This chain uses TRBV5-6 with TRBJ1-1; 7 nucleotides line up with TRBD1. Germline trimming cut 3 bases from V and 6 bases from J; bases unmatched to any gene: 8. This CDR3 comprises 14 residues. CDR1 and CDR2 from the germline V gene are SGHDT and YYEEEE. The DNA for the CDR3 is TGTGCCAGCAGCTCCGGGACAGTTAACGCTGAAGCTTTCTTT. It yields the protein CASSSGTVNAEAFF.

The rearrangement joins TRBV30 to TRBJ2-2, with 7 nucleotides matching TRBD1. Germline V lookup: CDR1 GTSNPN, CDR2 SVGIG (reference sequence). The CDR3 has 12 residues. The V and J ends lost 5 bases and 6 bases, in that order; junction bases with no gene match: 3. The CDR3 is CAWEGASGELFF. CDR3 coding DNA: TGTGCCTGGGAGGGGGCCTCCGGGGAGCTGTTTTTT.

The V call is TRBV13, the J call TRBJ2-4; D is possibly TRBD2 (6 bases). V was clipped by 2 bases and J by 0 bases, with 14 bases between them. There are 17 residues in the CDR3. Germline V CDR1 and CDR2: PRHDT, FYEKMQ (reference sequence). In DNA, the CDR3 is TGTGCCAGCAGCTTAATGTCCGGCGGGGTAGCCAAAAACATTCAGTACTTC. Encoded protein: CASSLMSGGVAKNIQYF.

The V and J genes are TRBV5-6 and TRBJ2-4, with D hard to call. The CDR3 has 17 residues. With 5 bases removed from V and 4 bases from J, the gap between germline ends came to 22 bases. CDR1 and CDR2 (germline): SGHDT, YYEEEE. The CDR3 DNA reads as TGTGCCAGCAGGGCCTTGGGTTTTGGAACCGATAAAAACATTCAGTACTTC. This codes for CASRALGFGTDKNIQYF.